The rows below give T cell receptor beta chains drawn from one sample of a study of shared clonotypes between healthy human individuals. Sequencing used immunoSEQ multiplex PCR; TCRdb keeps in-frame clones, though not all of them. The data show around 500,000 clones, roughly 80% seen once. Material: PBMCs. These receptor sequences come from a woman aged 40 to 50 in good health. Some clones in this sample may be carry-over from other donors' samples. CDR3s include the opening cysteine and the closing phenylalanine or tryptophan. D genes are given only for firm matches. Not every row has a clone size; where given, it reads once, few, many or a size class.

j_gene	v_gene	d_gene	abundance	CDR3aa	CDR3nt
TRBJ1-1	TRBV7-8	.	.	CASSLRASIIMNTEAFF	TGTGCCAGCAGCCTTAGGGCATCAATTATCATGAACACTGAAGCTTTCTTT
TRBJ2-1	TRBV28	.	.	CASSFYMSSGLGVNEQFF	TGTGCCAGCAGTTTCTACATGTCTTCCGGGTTGGGCGTCAATGAGCAGTTCTTC
TRBJ2-7	TRBV10-1	.	.	CASSERDSGSYEQYF	TGCGCCAGCAGTGAGAGGGACAGCGGGTCCTACGAGCAGTACTTC
TRBJ2-7	TRBV18	.	.	CASSPTGPSLEQYF	TGTGCCAGCTCACCAACCGGACCCTCTCTCGAGCAGTACTTC
TRBJ1-1	TRBV28	.	once	CASSFGGANTEAFF	TGTGCCAGCAGTTTTGGAGGGGCGAACACTGAAGCTTTCTTT
TRBJ2-5	TRBV18	.	few	CASSPVNSQETQYF	TGTGCCAGCTCACCAGTGAACAGCCAAGAGACCCAGTACTTC
TRBJ2-3	TRBV7-6	.	.	CASSLGDWGVDTQYF	TGTGCCAGCAGCCTCGGGGACTGGGGTGTGGATACGCAGTATTTT
TRBJ2-3	TRBV5-6	.	few	CASSFSTDTQYF	TGTGCCAGCAGCTTTAGCACAGATACGCAGTATTTT
TRBJ2-3	TRBV5-4	.	.	CASSFTIVGDTQYF	TGTGCCAGCAGCTTTACTATCGTTGGAGATACGCAGTATTTT
TRBJ2-5	TRBV19	TRBD1	.	CASGRDRFSETQYF	TGTGCCAGCGGCCGGGACAGGTTTTCTGAGACCCAGTACTTC
TRBJ2-1	TRBV6-4	.	.	CASSDAGSSYNEQFF	TGTGCCAGCAGTGACGCGGGAAGCTCCTACAATGAGCAGTTCTTC
TRBJ2-7	TRBV23-1	.	.	CASSRPGPITYEQYF	TGCGCCAGCAGTCGACCGGGACCGATAACCTACGAGCAGTACTTC
TRBJ1-2	TRBV5-1	.	.	CASSLESVNYGYTF	TGCGCCAGCAGCTTGGAATCAGTCAACTATGGCTACACCTTC
TRBJ2-1	TRBV7-3	TRBD2	.	CASSLRPELAGDLFF	TGTGCCAGCAGCTTACGCCCTGAACTAGCGGGAGACTTGTTCTTC
TRBJ1-1	TRBV19	.	few	CASSTPTMWDMNTEAFF	TGTGCCAGTAGTACCCCAACGATGTGGGATATGAACACTGAAGCTTTCTTT
TRBJ1-4	TRBV5-1	.	.	CASSFGGLTNEKLFF	TGCGCCAGCAGCTTTGGGGGGCTCACTAATGAAAAACTGTTTTTT
TRBJ2-2	TRBV2	.	many	CASSRLTNTGELFF	TGTGCCAGCAGTAGACTAACGAACACCGGGGAGCTGTTTTTT
TRBJ2-5	TRBV5-6	TRBD2	.	CASNPSGGGETQYF	TGTGCCAGCAACCCTAGCGGGGGAGGGGAGACCCAGTACTTC
TRBJ1-4	TRBV19	.	.	CASRLRQVATNEKLFF	TGTGCCAGCAGACTCCGACAGGTCGCAACTAATGAAAAACTGTTTTTT
TRBJ2-1	TRBV29-1	TRBD2	few	CSQTSGADNEQFF	TGCAGCCAAACTAGCGGGGCCGATAATGAGCAGTTCTTC
TRBJ2-7	TRBV7-9	TRBD2	.	CASSPSGREATYEQYF	TGTGCCAGCAGCCCCAGTGGGCGGGAGGCAACCTACGAGCAGTACTTC
TRBJ2-7	TRBV27	TRBD1	.	CASRGQGVILGYEQYF	TGTGCCAGCAGAGGACAGGGTGTGATCTTAGGCTACGAGCAGTACTTC
TRBJ2-1	TRBV27	TRBD2	.	CASSFFLAGRNEQFF	TGTGCCAGCAGTTTTTTCTTAGCGGGACGGAATGAGCAGTTCTTC
TRBJ2-1	TRBV30	.	.	CAWSVVYARDNEQFF	TGTGCCTGGAGTGTTGTCTACGCCCGGGACAATGAGCAGTTCTTC
TRBJ1-2	TRBV30	TRBD1	.	CAWGGTAIPSYHGYTF	TGTGCCTGGGGTGGGACAGCCATCCCCTCCTATCATGGCTACACCTTC
TRBJ2-7	TRBV11-2	.	.	CASSHRGRGVGEQYF	TGTGCCAGCAGCCACCGAGGCAGGGGAGTAGGCGAGCAGTACTTC
TRBJ2-6	TRBV19	.	many	CASSITASSGANVLTF	TGTGCCAGTAGTATTACCGCCAGCTCTGGGGCCAACGTCCTGACTTTC
TRBJ2-3	TRBV10-2	TRBD1	few	CASGDRGPTDTQYF	TGCGCCAGCGGGGACAGGGGGCCCACAGATACGCAGTATTTT
TRBJ1-1	TRBV10-1	.	.	CASSGDRGDTEAFF	TGCGCCAGCAGTGGTGACAGAGGAGACACTGAAGCTTTCTTT
TRBJ2-7	TRBV19	.	.	CASTRAAGPYEQYF	TGTGCCAGTACCCGGGCCGCCGGCCCCTACGAGCAGTACTTC
TRBJ2-7	TRBV6-1	TRBD2	.	CASSVGPGGFPYEQYF	TGTGCCAGCAGTGTGGGTCCGGGAGGTTTCCCCTACGAGCAGTACTTC
TRBJ1-4	TRBV18	.	.	CASSPGTDEKLFF	TGTGCCAGCTCACCTGGGACGGATGAAAAACTGTTTTTT
TRBJ1-3	TRBV6-6	TRBD1	.	CASRHQGAGGNTIYF	TGTGCCAGCAGACATCAGGGGGCGGGAGGAAACACCATATATTTT
TRBJ2-7	TRBV28	TRBD2	few	CASTPPGLAGEQYF	TGTGCCAGCACCCCCCCGGGACTAGCGGGGGAGCAGTACTTC
TRBJ1-2	TRBV5-4	TRBD1	.	CASSLAGDSNGYTF	TGTGCCAGCAGCTTGGCCGGGGACAGCAATGGCTACACCTTC
TRBJ1-2	TRBV6-4	.	.	CASSSEGGGGDGYTF	TGTGCCAGCAGCTCCGAGGGGGGTGGAGGTGATGGCTACACCTTC
TRBJ2-1	TRBV9	.	.	CASSVGASDSYNEQFF	TGTGCCAGCAGCGTAGGGGCTAGCGACTCCTACAATGAGCAGTTCTTC
TRBJ1-4	TRBV28	.	.	CASNRVGEKLFF	TGTGCCAGCAACAGGGTCGGTGAAAAACTGTTTTTT
TRBJ2-2	TRBV18	.	few	CASSPPSGYTTGELFF	TGTGCCAGCTCACCCCCCTCGGGGTACACCACCGGGGAGCTGTTTTTT
TRBJ2-2	TRBV7-3	TRBD2	few	CASSPTSGGTGELFF	TGTGCCAGCAGCCCGACTAGCGGGGGCACCGGGGAGCTGTTTTTT
TRBJ2-7	TRBV7-2	TRBD2	.	CASSSRSGGTIQYEQYF	TGTGCCAGCAGCTCCCGGAGTGGGGGGACTATCCAATACGAGCAGTACTTC
TRBJ1-4	TRBV7-9	.	.	CASRRRDEKLFF	TGTGCCAGTCGGAGGAGGGACGAAAAACTGTTTTTT
TRBJ2-2	TRBV5-1	.	.	CATGVQNTGELFF	TGCGCCACGGGGGTCCAGAACACCGGGGAGCTGTTTTTT
TRBJ2-3	TRBV18	TRBD2	few	CASSPGLAGPDTQYF	TGTGCCAGCTCACCGGGACTAGCGGGACCAGATACGCAGTATTTT
TRBJ2-1	TRBV7-2	.	few	CASSLWGNTYNEQFF	TGTGCCAGCAGCTTATGGGGTAATACCTACAATGAGCAGTTCTTC
TRBJ1-1	TRBV6-6	.	.	CASGPSGNTEAFF	TGTGCCAGCGGACCCTCGGGGAACACTGAAGCTTTCTTT
TRBJ1-5	TRBV18	.	few	CASSGGQTNSNQPQHF	TGTGCCAGCTCAGGAGGACAGACTAATAGCAATCAGCCCCAGCATTTT
TRBJ2-2	TRBV18	.	.	CASSPAGSTGELFF	TGTGCCAGCTCACCGGCAGGCAGCACCGGGGAGCTGTTTTTT
TRBJ2-2	TRBV6-1	.	.	CASTLPWGDTGELFF	TGTGCCAGCACTCTACCTTGGGGGGACACCGGGGAGCTGTTTTTT
TRBJ2-3	TRBV7-9	.	.	CASTAQRSDTQYF	TGTGCCAGCACCGCCCAACGGTCAGATACGCAGTATTTT
TRBJ2-7	TRBV6-6	TRBD2	.	CASSLGLAGGYEQYF	TGTGCCAGCAGCCTAGGACTAGCGGGGGGCTACGAGCAGTACTTC
TRBJ2-7	TRBV21-1	.	.	CASSKGPRTSVRSSYEQYF	TGTGCCAGCAGCAAAGGTCCCAGGACTAGCGTCAGGAGCTCCTACGAGCAGTACTTC
TRBJ1-1	TRBV30	.	once	CAWSLQGGTEAFF	TGTGCCTGGAGTCTCCAGGGCGGCACTGAAGCTTTCTTT
TRBJ2-3	TRBV10-3	.	.	CAISESEDAGTGRTDTQYF	TGTGCCATCAGTGAAAGTGAGGATGCCGGGACCGGTAGGACAGATACGCAGTATTTT